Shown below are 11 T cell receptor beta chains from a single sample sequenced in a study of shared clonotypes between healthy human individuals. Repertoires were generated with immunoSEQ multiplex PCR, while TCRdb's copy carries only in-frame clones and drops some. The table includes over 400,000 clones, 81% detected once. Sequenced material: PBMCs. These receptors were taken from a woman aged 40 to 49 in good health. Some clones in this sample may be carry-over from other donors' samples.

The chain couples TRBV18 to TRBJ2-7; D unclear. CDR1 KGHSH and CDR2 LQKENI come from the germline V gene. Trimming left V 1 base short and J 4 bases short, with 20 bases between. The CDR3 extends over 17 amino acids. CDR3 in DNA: TGTGCCAGCTCACCACGGGCAAGCGACCTCGTGGGGTACGAGCAGTACTTC. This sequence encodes CASSPRASDLVGYEQYF.

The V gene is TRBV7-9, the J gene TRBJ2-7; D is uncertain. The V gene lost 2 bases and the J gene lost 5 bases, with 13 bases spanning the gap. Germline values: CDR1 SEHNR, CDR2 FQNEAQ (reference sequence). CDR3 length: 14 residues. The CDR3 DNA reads TGTGCCAGCAGCTTAAGGGCAAGTGTCCACGAGCAGTACTTC. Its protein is CASSLRASVHEQYF.

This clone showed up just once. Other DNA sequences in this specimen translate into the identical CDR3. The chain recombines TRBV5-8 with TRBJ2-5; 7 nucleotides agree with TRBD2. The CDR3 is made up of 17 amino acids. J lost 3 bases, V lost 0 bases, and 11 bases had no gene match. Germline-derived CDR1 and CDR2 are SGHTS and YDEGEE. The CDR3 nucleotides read TGTGCCAGCAGCTTGGTCCTCCGCGGGAGCGGAGAAGAGACCCAGTACTTC. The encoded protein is CASSLVLRGSGEETQYF.

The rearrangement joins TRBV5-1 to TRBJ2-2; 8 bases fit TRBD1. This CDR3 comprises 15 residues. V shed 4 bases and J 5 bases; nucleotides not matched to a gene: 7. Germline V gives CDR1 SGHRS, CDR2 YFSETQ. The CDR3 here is CASSTGQGRTGELFF. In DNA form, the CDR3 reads TGCGCCAGCAGCACCGGACAGGGTCGGACCGGGGAGCTGTTTTTT. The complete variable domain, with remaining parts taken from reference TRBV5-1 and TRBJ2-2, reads KAGVTQTPRYLIKTRGQQVTLSCSPISGHRSVSWYQQTPGQGLQFLFEYFSETQRNKGNFPGRFSGRQFSNSRSEMNVSTLELGDSALYLCASSTGQGRTGELFFGEGSRLTVL.

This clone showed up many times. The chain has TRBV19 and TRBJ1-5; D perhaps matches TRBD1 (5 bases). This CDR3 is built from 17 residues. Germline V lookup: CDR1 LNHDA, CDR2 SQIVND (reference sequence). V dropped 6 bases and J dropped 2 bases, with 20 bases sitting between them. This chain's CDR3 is CASSTPRARGGNQPQHF. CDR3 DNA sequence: TGTGCCAGTAGCACCCCGAGGGCCCGGGGGGGCAATCAGCCCCAGCATTTT.

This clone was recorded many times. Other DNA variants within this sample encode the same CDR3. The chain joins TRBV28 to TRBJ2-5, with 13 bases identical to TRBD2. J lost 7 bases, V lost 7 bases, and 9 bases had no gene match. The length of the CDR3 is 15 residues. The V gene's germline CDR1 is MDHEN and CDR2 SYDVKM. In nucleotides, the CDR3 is TGTGCCAGCAAACTACTAGCGGGAGGGCCAGGGACCCAGTACTTC. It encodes CASKLLAGGPGTQYF.

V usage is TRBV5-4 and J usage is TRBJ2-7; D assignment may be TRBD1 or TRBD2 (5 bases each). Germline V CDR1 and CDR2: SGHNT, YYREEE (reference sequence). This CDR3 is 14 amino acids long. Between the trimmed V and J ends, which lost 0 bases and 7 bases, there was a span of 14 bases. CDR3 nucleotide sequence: TGTGCCAGCAGCTTGGCGGGACCCGAAACAGAGCAGTACTTC. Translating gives CASSLAGPETEQYF.

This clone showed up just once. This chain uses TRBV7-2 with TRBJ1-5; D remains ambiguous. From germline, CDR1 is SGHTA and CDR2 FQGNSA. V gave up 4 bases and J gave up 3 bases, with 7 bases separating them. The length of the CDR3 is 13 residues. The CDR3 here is CASSSSLNQPQHF. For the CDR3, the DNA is TGTGCCAGCAGCTCCAGCCTCAATCAGCCCCAGCATTTT.

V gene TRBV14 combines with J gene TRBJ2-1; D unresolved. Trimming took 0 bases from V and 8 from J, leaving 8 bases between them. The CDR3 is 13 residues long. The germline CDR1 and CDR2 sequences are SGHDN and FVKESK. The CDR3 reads CASSQDRADEQFF. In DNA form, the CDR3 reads TGTGCCAGCAGCCAAGACAGAGCCGATGAGCAGTTCTTC.

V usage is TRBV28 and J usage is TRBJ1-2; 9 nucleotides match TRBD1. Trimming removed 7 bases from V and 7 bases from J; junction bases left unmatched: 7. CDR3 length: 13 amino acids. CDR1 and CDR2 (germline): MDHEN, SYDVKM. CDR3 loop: CASTQTGGGGYTF. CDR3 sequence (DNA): TGTGCCAGCACCCAGACAGGGGGGGGTGGCTACACCTTC.

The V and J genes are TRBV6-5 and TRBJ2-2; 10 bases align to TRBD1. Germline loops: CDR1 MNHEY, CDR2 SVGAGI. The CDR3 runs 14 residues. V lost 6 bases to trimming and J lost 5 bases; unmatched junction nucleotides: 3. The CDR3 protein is CASRWGQGTGELFF. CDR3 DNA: TGTGCCAGCAGATGGGGACAGGGGACCGGGGAGCTGTTTTTT.